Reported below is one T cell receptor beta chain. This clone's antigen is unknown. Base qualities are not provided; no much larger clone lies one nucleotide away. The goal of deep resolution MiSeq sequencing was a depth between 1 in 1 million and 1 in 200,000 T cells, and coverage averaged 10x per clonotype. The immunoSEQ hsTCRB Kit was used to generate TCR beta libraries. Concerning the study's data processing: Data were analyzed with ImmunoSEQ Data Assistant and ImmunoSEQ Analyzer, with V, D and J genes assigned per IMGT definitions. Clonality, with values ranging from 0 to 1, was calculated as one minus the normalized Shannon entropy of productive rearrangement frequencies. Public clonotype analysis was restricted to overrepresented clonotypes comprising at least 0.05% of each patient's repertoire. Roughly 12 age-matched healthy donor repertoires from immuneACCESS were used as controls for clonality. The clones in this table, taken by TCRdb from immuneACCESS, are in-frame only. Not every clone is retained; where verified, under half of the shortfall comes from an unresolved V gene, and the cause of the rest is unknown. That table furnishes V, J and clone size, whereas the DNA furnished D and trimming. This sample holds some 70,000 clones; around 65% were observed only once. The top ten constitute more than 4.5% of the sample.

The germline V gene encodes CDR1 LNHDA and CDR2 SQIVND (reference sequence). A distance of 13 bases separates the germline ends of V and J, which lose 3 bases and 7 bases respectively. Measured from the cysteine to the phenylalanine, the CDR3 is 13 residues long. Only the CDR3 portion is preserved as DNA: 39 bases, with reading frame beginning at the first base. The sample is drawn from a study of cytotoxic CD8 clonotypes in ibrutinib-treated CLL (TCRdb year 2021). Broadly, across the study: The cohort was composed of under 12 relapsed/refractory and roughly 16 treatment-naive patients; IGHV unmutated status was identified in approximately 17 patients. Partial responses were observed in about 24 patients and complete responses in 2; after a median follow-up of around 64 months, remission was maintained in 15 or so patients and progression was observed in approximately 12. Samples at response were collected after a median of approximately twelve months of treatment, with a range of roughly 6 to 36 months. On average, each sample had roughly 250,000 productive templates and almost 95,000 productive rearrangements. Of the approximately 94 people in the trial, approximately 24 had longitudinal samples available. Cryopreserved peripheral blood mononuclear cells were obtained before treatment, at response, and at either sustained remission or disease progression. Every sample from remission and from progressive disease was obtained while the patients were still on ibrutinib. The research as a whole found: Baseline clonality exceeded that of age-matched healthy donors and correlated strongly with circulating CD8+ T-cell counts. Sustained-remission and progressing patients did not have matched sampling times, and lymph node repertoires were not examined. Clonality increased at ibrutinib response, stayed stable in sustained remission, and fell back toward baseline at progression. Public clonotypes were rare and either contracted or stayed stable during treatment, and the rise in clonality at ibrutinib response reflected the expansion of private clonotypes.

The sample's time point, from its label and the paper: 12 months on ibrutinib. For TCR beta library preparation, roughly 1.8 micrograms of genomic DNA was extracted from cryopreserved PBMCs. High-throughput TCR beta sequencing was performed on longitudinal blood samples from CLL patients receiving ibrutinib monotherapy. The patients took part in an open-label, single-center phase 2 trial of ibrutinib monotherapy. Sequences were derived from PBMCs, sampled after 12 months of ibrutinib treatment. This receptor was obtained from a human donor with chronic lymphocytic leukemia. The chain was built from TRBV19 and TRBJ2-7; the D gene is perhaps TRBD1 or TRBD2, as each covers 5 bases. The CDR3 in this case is CASSIQGVREQYF. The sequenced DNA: TGTGCCAGTAGTATTCAGGGAGTCCGGGAGCAGTACTTC.